This TCR beta chain was recovered during a study of blood T cell repertoires in COVID-19. TCRdb keeps only in-frame clones here, not all; method: immunoSEQ multiplex PCR. The table has 250,000 to 300,000 clones, roughly 90% seen once; the top ten hold around 11%. Trimming took off 2 bases at V and 0 bases at J, with 11 bases between the two ends. The CDR3 consists of 15 residues. The germline V gene encodes CDR1 SGHRS and CDR2 YFSETQ. Sequencing was carried out using peripheral blood. This TCR derives from a woman aged 25 to 39 with COVID-19, enrolled during active disease. The genes are TRBV5-1 and TRBJ1-1; possible D gene TRBD1, 5 bases. CDR3 sequence: CASSFKTAMNTEAFF. CDR3 nucleotides: TGCGCCAGCAGCTTTAAGACAGCCATGAACACTGAAGCTTTCTTT. Supplemented by reference TRBV5-1 and TRBJ1-1, the full variable domain reads KAGVTQTPRYLIKTRGQQVTLSCSPISGHRSVSWYQQTPGQGLQFLFEYFSETQRNKGNFPGRFSGRQFSNSRSEMNVSTLELGDSALYLCASSFKTAMNTEAFFGQGTRLTVV.